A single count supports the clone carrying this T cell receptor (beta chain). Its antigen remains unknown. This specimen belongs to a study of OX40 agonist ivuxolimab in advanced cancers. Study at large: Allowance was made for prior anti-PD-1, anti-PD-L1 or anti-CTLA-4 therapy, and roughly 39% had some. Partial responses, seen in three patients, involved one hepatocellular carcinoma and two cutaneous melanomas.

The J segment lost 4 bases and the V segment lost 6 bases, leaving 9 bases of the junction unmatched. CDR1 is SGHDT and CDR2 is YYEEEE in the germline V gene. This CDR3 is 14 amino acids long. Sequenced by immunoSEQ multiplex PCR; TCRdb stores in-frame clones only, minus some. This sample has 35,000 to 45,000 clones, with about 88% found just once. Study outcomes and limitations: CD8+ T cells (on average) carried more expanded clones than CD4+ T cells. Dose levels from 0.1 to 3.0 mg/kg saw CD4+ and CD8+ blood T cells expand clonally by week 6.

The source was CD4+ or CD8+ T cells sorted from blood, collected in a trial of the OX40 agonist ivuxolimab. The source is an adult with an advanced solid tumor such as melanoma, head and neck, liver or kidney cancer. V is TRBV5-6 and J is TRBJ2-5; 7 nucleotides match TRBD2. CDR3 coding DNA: TGTGCCAGCACCGGCGGGGGTGGGGGAGAGACCCAGTACTTC. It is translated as CASTGGGGGETQYF.